These 26 T cell receptor beta chains originate from one sample sequenced in a study of blood T cell repertoires in COVID-19. Sequencing was performed with immunoSEQ multiplex PCR; in TCRdb, only in-frame clones are kept and a portion is missing. The table shows over 85,000 clones, with about nine tenths occurring only once. Sequenced input: peripheral blood. Every receptor here comes from a woman of 80 years or more with acute or convalescent COVID-19.

J is TRBJ1-2 and V is TRBV12-5, with D tentatively TRBD1 (5 bases). Germline CDR1 is LGHNT and CDR2 is FRNRAP. The CDR3 runs 17 residues. Deletions cut 0 bases from V and 6 bases from J, with 20 bases between. The CDR3 loop is CASGLVIPGPRGNGYTF. CDR3 nucleotides: TGTGCTAGTGGTTTGGTGATACCGGGACCCCGGGGGAATGGCTACACCTTC.

CDR3 sequence reads: CASSGRGGRNYGYTF. DNA for the CDR3: TGTGCCAGCAGTGGTCGGGGGGGACGTAACTATGGCTACACCTTC. The chain combines TRBV2 with TRBJ1-2; D may be TRBD1 (5 bases). CDR1 and CDR2 from the germline V gene are SNHLY and FYNNEI. The CDR3 consists of 15 residues. V lost 4 bases, J lost 1 base, and 13 bases lay in between.

The chain is built from TRBV19 and TRBJ1-1; 8 positions match TRBD1. The trim removed 7 bases at V and 1 base at J, leaving 5 bases unmatched. Germline CDR1 and CDR2: LNHDA and SQIVND (reference sequence). This CDR3 comprises 14 residues. CDR3 in amino acids: CASTRTGTNTEAFF. In DNA, the CDR3 is TGTGCCAGTACCCGGACAGGGACGAACACTGAAGCTTTCTTT.

V is TRBV19 and J is TRBJ2-2; the match to TRBD1 covers 10 bases. The CDR3 is made up of 14 amino acids. V shed 8 bases, J shed 7 bases, and the junction held 7 bases outside the gene matches. Germline values: CDR1 LNHDA, CDR2 SQIVND (reference sequence). The CDR3 coding sequence is TGTGCCAGTTTAGGACAGGGGGTGATCGGGGAGCTGTTTTTT. It specifies CASLGQGVIGELFF.

V usage is TRBV7-9 and J usage is TRBJ2-5, with 9 bases that match TRBD1. V gave up 5 bases and J gave up 5 bases; unmatched junction bases: 12. There are 16 residues in the CDR3. The germline V gene has CDR1 SEHNR and CDR2 FQNEAQ (reference sequence). The CDR3 nucleotides are TGTGCCAGCAGCGACTGGGGGACAGGGACGGCGGAGACCCAGTACTTC. It encodes CASSDWGTGTAETQYF. The complete variable domain, with remaining parts taken from reference TRBV7-9 and TRBJ2-5, reads DTGVSQNPRHKITKRGQNVTFRCDPISEHNRLYWYRQTLGQGPEFLTYFQNEAQLEKSRLLSDRFSAERPKGSFSTLEIQRTEQGDSAMYLCASSDWGTGTAETQYFGPGTRLLVL.

The V and J genes are TRBV18 and TRBJ2-7; 7 bases fit TRBD1. The CDR3 totals 14 residues. Losses at the gene ends were 2 bases for V and 0 bases for J; bases not matched to a gene: 1. Germline CDR1 KGHSH, CDR2 LQKENI. The DNA of the CDR3 is TGTGCCAGCTCACCAACAGGGGACTCCTACGAGCAGTACTTC. Translation: CASSPTGDSYEQYF. The whole variable domain, filled in from reference TRBV18 and TRBJ2-7, reads NAGVMQNPRHLVRRRGQEARLRCSPMKGHSHVYWYRQLPEEGLKFMVYLQKENIIDESGMPKERFSAEFPKEGPSILRIQQVVRGDSAAYFCASSPTGDSYEQYFGPGTRLTVT.

The chain has TRBV10-3 and TRBJ1-1; TRBD1 matches 9 bases. The CDR3 runs 15 residues. Trimming took 5 bases from V and 0 from J; bases not matched to a gene: 4. Germline CDR1 ENHRY, CDR2 SYGVKD. CDR3 coding DNA: TGTGCCATCAGTAGGCGGACAGGGGTGAACACTGAAGCTTTCTTT. It encodes CAISRRTGVNTEAFF.

The chain couples TRBV3-1 (or the pseudogene TRBV3-2) to TRBJ2-1, with 13 bases fitting TRBD2. Germline V gives CDR1 LGHDT, CDR2 YNNKEL (reference sequence). The CDR3 has 16 residues. J lost 7 bases, V lost 6 bases, and 9 bases had no gene match. CDR3 residues: CASRQTSGRSGNEQFF. As DNA, the CDR3 is TGTGCCAGCAGACAGACTAGCGGGAGGTCTGGGAATGAGCAGTTCTTC.

This rearrangement joins TRBV27 to TRBJ2-2, with TRBD1 identical over 8 bases. V gave up 6 bases and J gave up 2 bases; unmatched junction bases: 5. CDR1 and CDR2 (germline): MNHEY, SMNVEV (reference sequence). The length of the CDR3 is 15 residues. CDR3 in amino acids: CASRGQGRNTGELFF. CDR3 DNA sequence: TGTGCCAGCAGAGGACAGGGAAGAAACACCGGGGAGCTGTTTTTT.

The chain combines TRBV5-6 with TRBJ1-5; D may be TRBD1 (6 bases). CDR3 size: 16 residues. V was shortened by 4 bases and J by 1 base, with 15 bases between the two germline ends. The germline V gene encodes CDR1 SGHDT and CDR2 YYEEEE. CDR3 in amino acids: CASSPGGRGSNQPQHF. The CDR3 nucleotides read TGTGCCAGCAGCCCGGGGGGCAGAGGAAGCAATCAGCCCCAGCATTTT.

This clone was observed a single time. The rearrangement links TRBV19 to TRBJ1-1, with 7 positions matching TRBD1. The CDR3 contains 14 residues. J gave up 5 bases and V 3 bases, and 6 bases lay outside the gene matches. CDR1 is LNHDA, CDR2 SQIVND, per germline (reference sequence). The CDR3 sequence: CASSIDRAGTEAFF. The CDR3 DNA sequence: TGTGCCAGTAGTATTGACAGGGCGGGAACTGAAGCTTTCTTT. Full variable domain (missing parts from reference TRBV19 and TRBJ1-1): DGGITQSPKYLFRKEGQNVTLSCEQNLNHDAMYWYRQDPGQGLRLIYYSQIVNDFQKGDIAEGYSVSREKKESFPLTVTSAQKNPTAFYLCASSIDRAGTEAFFGQGTRLTVV.

J is TRBJ1-6 and V is TRBV6-5; 8 positions agree with TRBD1. Per the germline V gene, CDR1 is MNHEY and CDR2 is SVGAGI. The ends lost 6 bases at V and 10 bases at J; junction bases unmatched: 8. This CDR3 has 14 residues. DNA of the CDR3: TGTGCCAGCAGCCAGGGGGCAGGAGGATCACCCCTCCACTTT. It translates to CASSQGAGGSPLHF.

The rearrangement joins TRBV18 to TRBJ1-3; no clear D gene. V lost 3 bases and J 0 bases, leaving 15 bases between the germline ends. The CDR3 runs to 17 residues. Germline CDR1 reads KGHSH; CDR2 reads LQKENI. The CDR3 reads CASSPYRTQASGNTIYF. The DNA of the CDR3 is TGTGCCAGCTCACCGTATCGAACTCAGGCCTCTGGAAACACCATATATTTT.

This rearrangement joins TRBV6-6 to TRBJ1-1; D unresolved. V lost 0 bases and J 3 bases, leaving 8 bases between the germline ends. The CDR3 contains 14 residues. CDR1 and CDR2 (germline): MNHNY, SVGAGI (reference sequence). The CDR3 DNA reads TGTGCCAGCAGTTACTCAGGAGGCGACACTGAAGCTTTCTTT. It codes for CASSYSGGDTEAFF.

The chain couples TRBV30 to TRBJ1-5, with unresolved D. CDR1 and CDR2 (germline): GTSNPN, SVGIG (reference sequence). This CDR3 region has 13 residues. The V end lost 0 bases, the J end lost 2 bases, and 5 bases lay between the germline ends. This CDR3 reads CAWSVLGNQPQHF. CDR3 sequence (DNA): TGTGCCTGGAGTGTACTAGGCAATCAGCCCCAGCATTTT.

The rearrangement joins TRBV28 to TRBJ1-2, with 7 bases that match TRBD1. The CDR3 loop spans 13 amino acids. The V gene end was trimmed by 2 bases and the J gene end by 6 bases; junction bases not matched to a gene: 3. Germline lookup yields CDR1 MDHEN and CDR2 SYDVKM. CDR3 sequence: CASSLPGTDGYTF. In nucleotides, the CDR3 is TGTGCCAGCAGTTTACCAGGGACAGATGGCTACACCTTC.

CDR3 residues: CASSAGQVTEAFF. In nucleotides, the CDR3 is TGCGCCAGCAGTGCCGGACAGGTCACTGAAGCTTTCTTT. This chain uses TRBV10-1 with TRBJ1-1; 7 bases line up with TRBD1. The CDR3 has 13 residues. Germline loops: CDR1 WNHNN, CDR2 SYGVQD (reference sequence). The V gene end was trimmed by 4 bases and the J gene end by 4 bases; junction bases not matched to a gene: 3.

As for this clone: At one end, the junction sequence differs from germline, possibly due to a read error. Other DNA sequences in the sample encode the same CDR3. The chain uses TRBV14 and TRBJ2-1; TRBD2 aligns across 7 bases. Germline V gives CDR1 SGHDN, CDR2 FVKESK. The CDR3 loop spans 15 amino acids. CDR3 in amino acids: CASSQVAGSYNEQFF. CDR3 sequence (DNA): TGTGCCAGTAGCCAAGTAGCGGGCAGTTACAATGAGCAGTTCTTC.

This clone was seen only a few times. This rearrangement joins TRBV1 to TRBJ2-1; TRBD2, the D gene given by the table, was not confirmed from the DNA. TRBV1 is described as a pseudogene. This CDR3 has 19 amino acids. CDR3 sequence: CTSSRCRETGTSGSNEQFF. For the CDR3, the DNA is TGCACCAGCAGCCGATGCAGAGAGACCGGGACTAGCGGGAGCAATGAGCAGTTCTTC.

The chain joins TRBV5-1 to TRBJ2-3; no reliable D call. CDR1 is SGHRS, CDR2 YFSETQ, per germline. Trimming removed 0 bases from V and 2 bases from J, with 7 bases in between. CDR3 length: 14 residues. The CDR3 reads CASSLARHTDTQYF. The CDR3 DNA reads as TGCGCCAGCAGCTTGGCGCGACACACAGATACGCAGTATTTT.

The chain is built from TRBV6-6 and TRBJ1-5; unclear D gene. The CDR3 is 16 amino acids. With 10 bases removed from V and 1 base from J, the gap between germline ends came to 20 bases. CDR1 and CDR2 (germline): MNHNY, SVGAGI (reference sequence). Here the CDR3 DNA reads TGTGCCACGAAACCACCCTTCCAGATAAGCAATCAGCCCCAGCATTTT. Amino acids: CATKPPFQISNQPQHF.

This rearrangement joins TRBV10-3 to TRBJ2-3; possibly TRBD2 for D (5 bases). CDR1 is ENHRY and CDR2 is SYGVKD in the germline V gene. The V end was cut by 4 bases, the J end by 0 bases, with 5 bases between. This CDR3 is 13 amino acids long. The CDR3 region has the DNA TGTGCCATCAGTGGGACTAGCACAGATACGCAGTATTTT. Amino acids: CAISGTSTDTQYF.

Here the CDR3 reads CSAHKSANEQFF. In DNA, the CDR3 is TGCAGCGCCCATAAGAGCGCCAATGAGCAGTTCTTC. The chain joins TRBV29-1 to TRBJ2-1; the D is unclear. Germline CDR1 SQVTM, CDR2 ANQGSEA. V was clipped by 7 bases and J by 6 bases, with 13 bases between them. The CDR3 consists of 12 residues.

Here the CDR3 reads CASSPIIYSEQYF. The CDR3 DNA reads TGTGCCAGCAGCCCGATAATCTACTCCGAGCAGTACTTC. The chain has TRBV7-2 and TRBJ2-7; D is unresolved. V was cut by 5 bases and J by 6 bases, with 14 bases left in between. The CDR3 totals 13 residues. The germline gives CDR1 SGHTA, CDR2 FQGNSA.

The chain is built from TRBV2 and TRBJ1-5; 8 bases agree with TRBD1. V lost 9 bases to trimming and J lost 7 bases; unmatched junction nucleotides: 11. Germline loops: CDR1 SNHLY, CDR2 FYNNEI. The CDR3 totals 14 residues. DNA of the CDR3: TGTGCCAGTATGCGGACAGGGCAAGGCCAGCCCCAGCATTTT. It yields the protein CASMRTGQGQPQHF. The variable domain in full, with the rest retrieved from reference TRBV2 and TRBJ1-5, is EPEVTQTPSHQVTQMGQEVILRCVPISNHLYFYWYRQILGQKVEFLVSFYNNEISEKSEIFDDQFSVERPDGSNFTLKIRSTKLEDSAMYFCASMRTGQGQPQHFGDGTRLSIL.

In its sample, this clone was seen a few times. The chain links TRBV6-2 or TRBV6-3 to TRBJ2-1; TRBD2 matches 11 bases. This CDR3 contains 17 residues. V gave up 0 bases and J gave up 3 bases; unmatched junction bases: 4. In germline, CDR1 is MNHEY, CDR2 SVGEGT. CDR3 sequence: CASSYSPTSGIYNEQFF. In DNA, the CDR3 is TGTGCCAGCAGTTACTCGCCGACTAGCGGGATCTACAATGAGCAGTTCTTC.